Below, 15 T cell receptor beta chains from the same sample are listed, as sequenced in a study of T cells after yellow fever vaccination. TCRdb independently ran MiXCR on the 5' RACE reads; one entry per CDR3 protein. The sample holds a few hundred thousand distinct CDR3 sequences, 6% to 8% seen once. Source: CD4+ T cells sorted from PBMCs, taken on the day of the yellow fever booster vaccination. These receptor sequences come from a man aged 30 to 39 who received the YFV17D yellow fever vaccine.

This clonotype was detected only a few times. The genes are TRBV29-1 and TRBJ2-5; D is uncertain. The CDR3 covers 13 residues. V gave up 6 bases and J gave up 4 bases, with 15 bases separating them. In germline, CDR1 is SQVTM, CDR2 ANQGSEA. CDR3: CSVSGNRRETQYF. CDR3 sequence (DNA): TGCAGCGTGAGTGGGAATCGGCGAGAGACCCAGTACTTC.

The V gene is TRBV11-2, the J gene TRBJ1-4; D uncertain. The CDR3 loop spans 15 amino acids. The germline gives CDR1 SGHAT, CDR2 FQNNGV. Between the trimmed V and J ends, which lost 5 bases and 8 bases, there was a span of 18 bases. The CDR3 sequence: CASSPQRTLREKLFF. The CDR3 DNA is TGTGCCAGCAGCCCCCAGCGGACGCTCCGGGAAAAACTGTTTTTT.

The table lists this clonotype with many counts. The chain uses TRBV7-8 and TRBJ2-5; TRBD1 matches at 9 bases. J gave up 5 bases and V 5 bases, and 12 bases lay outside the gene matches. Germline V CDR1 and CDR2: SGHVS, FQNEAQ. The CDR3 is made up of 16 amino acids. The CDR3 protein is CASSPRVGQGQETQYF. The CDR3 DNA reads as TGTGCCAGCAGCCCCAGGGTCGGACAGGGGCAGGAGACCCAGTACTTC.

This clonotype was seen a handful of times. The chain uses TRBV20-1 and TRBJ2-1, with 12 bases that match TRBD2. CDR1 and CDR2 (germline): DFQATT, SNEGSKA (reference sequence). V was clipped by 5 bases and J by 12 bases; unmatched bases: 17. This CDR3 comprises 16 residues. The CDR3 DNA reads TGCAGTGCTTTCGCAACGGGACTAGCGGGTGGGACGGGGCAGTTCTTC. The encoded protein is CSAFATGLAGGTGQFF.

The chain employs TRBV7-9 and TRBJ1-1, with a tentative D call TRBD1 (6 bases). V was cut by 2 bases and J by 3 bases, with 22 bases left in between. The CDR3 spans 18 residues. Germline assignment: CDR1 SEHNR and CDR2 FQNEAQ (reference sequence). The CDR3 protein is CASSLLQGSWGSDTEAFF. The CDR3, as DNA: TGTGCCAGCAGCTTACTTCAGGGGAGTTGGGGGTCGGACACTGAAGCTTTCTTT.

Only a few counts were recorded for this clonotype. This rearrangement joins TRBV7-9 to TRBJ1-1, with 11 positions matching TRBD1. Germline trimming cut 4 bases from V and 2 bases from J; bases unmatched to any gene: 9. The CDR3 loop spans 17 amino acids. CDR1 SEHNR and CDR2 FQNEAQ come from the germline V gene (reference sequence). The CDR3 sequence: CASSSGTGGFRNTEAFF. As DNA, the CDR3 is TGTGCCAGCAGCTCCGGGACAGGGGGATTCAGAAACACTGAAGCTTTCTTT.

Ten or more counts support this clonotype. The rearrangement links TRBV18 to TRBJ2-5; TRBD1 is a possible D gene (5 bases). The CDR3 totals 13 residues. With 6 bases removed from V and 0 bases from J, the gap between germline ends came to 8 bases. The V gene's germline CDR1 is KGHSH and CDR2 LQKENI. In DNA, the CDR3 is TGTGCCAGCTCCTCAGGGAACCAAGAGACCCAGTACTTC. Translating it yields CASSSGNQETQYF.

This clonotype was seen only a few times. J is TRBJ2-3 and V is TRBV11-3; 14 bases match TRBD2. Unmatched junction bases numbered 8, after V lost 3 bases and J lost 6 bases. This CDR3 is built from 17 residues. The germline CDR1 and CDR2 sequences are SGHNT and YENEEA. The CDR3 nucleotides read TGTGCCAGCAGCTTCGGGGGACTAGCGGGAGCTGCGGATACGCAGTATTTT. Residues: CASSFGGLAGAADTQYF.

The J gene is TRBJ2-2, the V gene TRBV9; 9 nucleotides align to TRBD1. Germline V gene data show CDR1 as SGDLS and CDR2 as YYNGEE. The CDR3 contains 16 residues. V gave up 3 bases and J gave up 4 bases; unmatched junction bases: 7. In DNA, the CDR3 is TGTGCCAGCAGCGCGACAGGGGGTCGTGGCACCGGGGAGCTGTTTTTT. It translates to CASSATGGRGTGELFF.

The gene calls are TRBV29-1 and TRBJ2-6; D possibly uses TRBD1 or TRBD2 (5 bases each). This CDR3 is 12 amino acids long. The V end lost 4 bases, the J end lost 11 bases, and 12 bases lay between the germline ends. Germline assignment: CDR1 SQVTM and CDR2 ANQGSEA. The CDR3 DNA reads TGCAGCGTTGGTGCAGGGACCGACGTCCTGACTTTC. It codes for CSVGAGTDVLTF. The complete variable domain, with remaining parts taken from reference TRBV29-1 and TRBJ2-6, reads SAVISQKPSRDICQRGTSLTIQCQVDSQVTMMFWYRQQPGQSLTLIATANQGSEATYESGFVIDKFPISRPNLTFSTLTVSNMSPEDSSIYLCSVGAGTDVLTFGAGSRLTVL.

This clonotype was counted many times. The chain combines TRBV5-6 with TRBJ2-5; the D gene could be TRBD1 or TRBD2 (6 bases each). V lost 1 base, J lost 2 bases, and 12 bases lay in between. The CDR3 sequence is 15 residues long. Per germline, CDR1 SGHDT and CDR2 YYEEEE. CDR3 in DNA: TGTGCCAGCAGCTTGTTAGGGGGGCAGCAAGAGACCCAGTACTTC. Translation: CASSLLGGQQETQYF.

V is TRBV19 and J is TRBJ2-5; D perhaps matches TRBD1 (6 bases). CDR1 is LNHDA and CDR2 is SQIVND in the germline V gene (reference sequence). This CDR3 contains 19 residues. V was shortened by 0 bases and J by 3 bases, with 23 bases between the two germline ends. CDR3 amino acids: CASSIDRHTGRPDEETQYF. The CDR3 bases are TGTGCCAGTAGTATAGATCGCCATACAGGGAGACCCGATGAAGAGACCCAGTACTTC.

CDR3: CASSPTGVPYEQYF. The DNA of the CDR3 is TGTGCCAGTAGTCCTACAGGGGTCCCCTACGAGCAGTACTTC. This chain joins TRBV19 and TRBJ2-7; 7 positions match TRBD1. From germline, CDR1 is LNHDA and CDR2 SQIVND (reference sequence). The CDR3 is made up of 14 amino acids. The J segment lost 2 bases and the V segment lost 5 bases, leaving 6 bases of the junction unmatched.

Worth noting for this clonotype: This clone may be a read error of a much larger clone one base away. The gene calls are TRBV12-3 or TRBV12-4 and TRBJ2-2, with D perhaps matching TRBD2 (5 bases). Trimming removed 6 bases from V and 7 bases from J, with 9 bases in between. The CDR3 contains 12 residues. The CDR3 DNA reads TGTGCCAGCAGACTAGACAACGGGGAGCTGTTTTTT. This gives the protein CASRLDNGELFF.

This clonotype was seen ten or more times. CDR3 residues: CSVGPPGTNTEAFF. The CDR3 DNA sequence: TGCAGCGTTGGGCCACCGGGTACGAACACTGAAGCTTTCTTT. This chain uses TRBV29-1 with TRBJ1-1; D unclear. Per germline, CDR1 SQVTM and CDR2 ANQGSEA. This CDR3 is 14 amino acids long. Trimming removed 4 bases at V and 1 base at J, with 13 bases between.